These T cell receptor beta chains were read from a single sample in a study of untreated major depressive disorder. TCRdb keeps only in-frame clones here, not all; method: immunoSEQ multiplex PCR. The sample records about 20,000 clones, over 75% being singletons. Sequences were obtained from CD4+ T cells from PBMCs. The receptors were sampled from a woman under 40 in good health. Each CDR3 is given without its conserved first and last residue. The size entry is marked missing in some rows and otherwise reads once, few, many or a size class.

TRBV30	TRBJ2-7	-	AWSRGGGNYEQY
TRBV5-4	TRBJ2-1	once	ASSLRLGYNEQF
TRBV9	TRBJ2-7	-	ASSVEPGYEQY
TRBV7-3	TRBJ1-2	-	ASSLTSGQGSGYT
TRBV27	TRBJ1-6	-	ASSRMAGTGNNSPLH
TRBV9	TRBJ2-1	-	ASSVADNEQF
TRBV7-2	TRBJ2-5	-	ASSSTSGREAAQY
TRBV2	TRBJ1-1	few	ASRLDGLNTEAF
TRBV28	TRBJ1-6	-	ASSPPDTGANSPLH
TRBV27	TRBJ2-2	-	ASSIVQGSNTGELF
TRBV7-2	TRBJ1-5	-	ASSLDRNQPQH
TRBV5-1	TRBJ1-1	-	ASTTTGTIQNTEAF
TRBV6-5	TRBJ1-2	-	ASSPSGMVYGYT
TRBV4-3	TRBJ2-7	-	ASSQDVRDYEQY
TRBV4-1	TRBJ1-1	once	ASSQVWGTEAF
TRBV6-1	TRBJ2-7	-	ASSEEGTGAVQY
TRBV5-1	TRBJ2-2	few	ASSMTGPGTGELF
TRBV5-1	TRBJ2-1	-	ASSFGGAYNEQF
TRBV29-1	TRBJ2-3	-	SVGGSGGRTDTQY
TRBV2	TRBJ2-2	few	ASSPARGYNTGELF
TRBV30	TRBJ1-5	-	AWSGSNQPQH
TRBV4-2	TRBJ2-5	-	ASSQTASSKTQY
TRBV11-2	TRBJ1-6	-	ASSPRGTGNNSPLH
TRBV11-1	TRBJ2-5	-	ASSLRVFGGEETQY
TRBV7-8	TRBJ1-3	-	ASSPYTAGGNTIY
TRBV28	TRBJ2-3	-	ASSGQGEGADTQY
TRBV6-5	TRBJ2-7	-	ASSPLVAREQY
TRBV11-2	TRBJ2-5	-	ASSLEHGGTQY
TRBV7-3	TRBJ1-1	few	ASSRTGPNAEAF
TRBV10-1	TRBJ2-5	-	ASSDPRSQETQY
TRBV28	TRBJ2-7	-	ASSLRQAYYEQY
TRBV5-6	TRBJ1-5	-	ASTRADRSNQPQH
TRBV11-2	TRBJ1-6	-	ASSYERGGAGSPLH
TRBV27	TRBJ2-4	-	ASSPGRVSTLAKNIQY
TRBV6-5	TRBJ1-1	-	ASSYRTGRGNTEAF
TRBV9	TRBJ1-5	-	ASSVGTENQPQH
TRBV30	TRBJ1-5	-	AWSGGRVSSNQPQH
TRBV6-6	TRBJ1-2	-	ASSTEGELSYGYT
TRBV6-5	TRBJ2-7	-	ASSYGTGVPDEQY
TRBV7-6	TRBJ2-7	-	ASSPAGGLGYEQY
TRBV25-1	TRBJ1-5	-	ASSGGKTVFNQPQH
TRBV5-1	TRBJ2-5	-	ASSLGQGQETQY
TRBV29-1	TRBJ2-7	-	SVARQGLTYEQY
TRBV5-6	TRBJ1-1	-	ASSFPPKVEAF
TRBV20-1	TRBJ1-1	-	SASSGTEAF
TRBV19	TRBJ1-5	-	ASSPGRGRH
TRBV19	TRBJ1-2	few	ASSIGHSGTSNYGYT
TRBV7-2	TRBJ2-7	-	ASSLNGGSYEQY
TRBV25-1	TRBJ2-1	-	ASSEPQAKYNEQF
TRBV7-9	TRBJ2-7	-	ASSLKGQGTTYEQY
TRBV7-2	TRBJ2-7	-	ASSPPAGAAYEQY
TRBV4-3	TRBJ2-7	-	ASSQTGTGREQY
TRBV4-3	TRBJ2-5	-	ASSQGRTSGGRETQY
TRBV4-3	TRBJ1-2	-	ASSLRLANSHGYT
TRBV30	TRBJ2-5	-	AWSKGPGGQETQY
TRBV5-1	TRBJ2-2	-	ASSSTGAGELF
TRBV5-8	TRBJ1-1	-	ASSETGLNTEAF
TRBV30	TRBJ1-2	-	AWSVTAGRHYGYT
TRBV5-6	TRBJ2-2	-	ASSFLDRPNTGELF
TRBV18	TRBJ1-3	-	ASSPVDQGTGNTIY